This passage covers 18 T cell receptor beta chains from one sample sequenced in a study of T cells in Graves' hyperthyroidism and ophthalmopathy. RNA transcripts yielded amplified TCR beta CDR3 regions. RT-PCR in the first round (using the HTBI primer set) targeted the TCR CDR3. In TCRdb, the multiplex PCR reads were re-called with MiXCR into one record per CDR3 protein. The sample consists of approximately 300,000 distinct CDR3 sequences, 15% to 20% of them appearing once. The sequenced sample was blood. These receptors all stem from a man aged 45 to 65 with Graves' ophthalmopathy.

The sample holds many counts of this clonotype. This chain links TRBV5-1 with TRBJ2-7, with 7 bases that match TRBD1. This CDR3 has 17 residues. CDR1 and CDR2 from the germline V gene are SGHRS and YFSETQ. Trimming cost V 2 bases and J 3 bases; bases outside gene matches: 14. The CDR3 nucleotides read TGCGCCAGCAGCTTAGCTCGGACAGGCCTAATCCGCTACGAGCAGTACTTC. This translates into CASSLARTGLIRYEQYF.

This clonotype has a count of ten or more. V usage is TRBV5-1 and J usage is TRBJ1-1; D is undetermined. The germline gives CDR1 SGHRS, CDR2 YFSETQ. V was clipped by 4 bases and J by 4 bases, with 17 bases between them. The CDR3 has 15 residues. CDR3 DNA sequence: TGCGCCAGCAGCCCTGCCCTGACCGGTTTCACTGAAGCTTTCTTT. It yields the protein CASSPALTGFTEAFF.

In this sample, this clonotype turned up a few times. The V call is TRBV24-1, the J call TRBJ2-3, with 9 bases identical to TRBD2. The CDR3 loop spans 16 amino acids. Losses at the gene ends were 2 bases for V and 3 bases for J; bases not matched to a gene: 5. Germline CDR1 and CDR2: KGHDR and SFDVKD. The CDR3: CATSDYSGGGTDTQYF. CDR3 coding DNA: TGTGCCACCAGTGATTATAGCGGGGGAGGGACAGATACGCAGTATTTT.

This clonotype was seen more than once but under ten times. The chain recombines TRBV9 with TRBJ1-4, with D perhaps matching TRBD1 (6 bases). V lost 4 bases and J lost 4, with 14 bases in between. There are 15 residues in the CDR3. The V gene's germline CDR1 is SGDLS and CDR2 YYNGEE. CDR3 in DNA: TGTGCCAGCAGCCAGGGACCGGACAGTAATGAAAAACTGTTTTTT. Encoded protein: CASSQGPDSNEKLFF.

With regard to this clonotype: One junction end does not reproduce the germline sequence, and a read error may be involved. The chain carries TRBV7-9 and TRBJ2-6; no firm D call. The CDR3 is made up of 18 amino acids. From germline, CDR1 is SEHNR and CDR2 FQNEAQ (reference sequence). As DNA, the CDR3 is TGTGCCAGCAACTTAGTGGGAATTGATTTCTCTGGGGCCAACGTCCTGACTTTC. Its translation: CASNLVGIDFSGANVLTF.

There are many counts of this clonotype. The chain joins TRBV2 to TRBJ2-1; D possibly corresponds to TRBD1 (5 bases). The CDR3 contains 15 residues. With 4 bases removed from V and 1 base from J, the gap between germline ends came to 11 bases. The germline V gene has CDR1 SNHLY and CDR2 FYNNEI. The CDR3 protein is CASSGSRGSYNEQFF. CDR3 coding DNA: TGTGCCAGCAGTGGGTCAAGGGGATCCTACAATGAGCAGTTCTTC.

This clonotype turned up a few times. The V gene is TRBV28, the J gene TRBJ1-2; 7 nucleotides match TRBD1. This CDR3 is built from 15 residues. The V gene's germline CDR1 is MDHEN and CDR2 SYDVKM. V was clipped by 3 bases and J by 4 bases; unmatched bases: 8. CDR3 sequence reads: CASSLSQGMGYGYTF. CDR3 coding DNA: TGTGCCAGCAGTTTGTCACAGGGGATGGGCTATGGCTACACCTTC.

This rearrangement joins TRBV9 to TRBJ2-1, with 9 bases aligning to TRBD1. With V trimmed by 4 bases and J by 7 bases, 12 bases remained unmatched. Germline assignment: CDR1 SGDLS and CDR2 YYNGEE. The CDR3 spans 16 residues. CDR3 region: CASSPESGQGINEQFF. CDR3 DNA: TGTGCCAGCAGCCCCGAGTCGGGACAGGGAATTAATGAGCAGTTCTTC.

This clonotype showed up just a few times. The rearrangement joins TRBV2 to TRBJ2-3; perhaps D is TRBD1 or TRBD2 (5 bases each). Trimming took off 5 bases at V and 3 bases at J, with 12 bases between the two ends. Germline-derived CDR1 and CDR2 are SNHLY and FYNNEI. This CDR3 has 14 amino acids. The CDR3 DNA reads TGTGCCAGCAGTCGAGAAGGGACGACAGATACGCAGTATTTT. This translates into CASSREGTTDTQYF.

This clonotype was picked up a small number of times. This may be a read error, as it is one base from a much larger clone. The rearrangement links TRBV28 to TRBJ2-7; TRBD2 is a possible D gene (7 bases). This CDR3 is 12 amino acids long. Germline-derived CDR1 and CDR2 are MDHEN and SYDVKM. Trimming stripped 10 bases from V and 2 bases from J, with 12 bases between. The CDR3 DNA reads TGTGCCACCAGGGGAGGGGCCTACGAGCAGTACTTC. Residues: CATRGGAYEQYF.

This clonotype has ten or more counts. The chain combines TRBV2 with TRBJ2-3, with 13 bases fitting TRBD2. This CDR3 is built from 16 residues. The V gene's germline CDR1 is SNHLY and CDR2 FYNNEI. J gave up 3 bases and V 6 bases, and 6 bases lay outside the gene matches. The CDR3: CASRPRTSGSTDTQYF. The CDR3 DNA sequence: TGTGCCAGCAGACCCAGGACTAGCGGGAGTACAGATACGCAGTATTTT.

This chain joins TRBV7-2 and TRBJ1-1, with 7 bases lining up with TRBD1. This CDR3 has 19 amino acids. Trimming took 5 bases from V and 1 from J; bases not matched to a gene: 19. Germline CDR1 is SGHTA and CDR2 is FQGNSA. CDR3 sequence (DNA): TGTGCCAGCAGCCGGCGAGGGACAGTGGGACCCCTTAGGAACACTGAAGCTTTCTTT. Translation: CASSRRGTVGPLRNTEAFF.

This clonotype was seen repeatedly, ten times or more. This sequence joins TRBV12-3 or TRBV12-4 and TRBJ2-1, with D possibly called TRBD1 or TRBD2 (5 bases each). Trimming cost V 2 bases and J 1 base, with 18 bases left between them. This CDR3 contains 18 residues. CDR3 sequence (DNA): TGTGCCAGCAGTTTAAAGGTGTTAGGGACCCCTTCCTACAATGAGCAGTTCTTC. Translated: CASSLKVLGTPSYNEQFF.

This clonotype showed up just a few times. The chain has TRBV19 and TRBJ2-1; 16 nucleotides align to TRBD2. The CDR3 has 21 residues. Germline V gene lookup returns CDR1 LNHDA and CDR2 SQIVND (reference sequence). The J segment lost 0 bases and the V segment lost 7 bases, leaving 15 bases of the junction unmatched. The chain's CDR3 is CASTQGLAGGSSGSSYNEQFF. The CDR3 DNA reads TGTGCCAGTACCCAGGGACTAGCGGGAGGGTCGAGTGGGAGCTCCTACAATGAGCAGTTCTTC. Using reference TRBV19 and TRBJ2-1 for the parts outside the CDR3, the full variable domain is DGGITQSPKYLFRKEGQNVTLSCEQNLNHDAMYWYRQDPGQGLRLIYYSQIVNDFQKGDIAEGYSVSREKKESFPLTVTSAQKNPTAFYLCASTQGLAGGSSGSSYNEQFFGPGTRLTVL.

This clonotype came up a few times. The rearrangement joins TRBV6-2 or TRBV6-3 to TRBJ2-1; 12 nucleotides agree with TRBD2. The V gene's germline CDR1 is MNHEY and CDR2 SVGEGT. Germline trimming cut 2 bases from V and 9 bases from J; bases unmatched to any gene: 5. This CDR3 region has 15 residues. The CDR3 is CASSYPSGRAVEQFF. The CDR3 nucleotides are TGTGCCAGCAGTTACCCTAGCGGGAGGGCCGTTGAGCAGTTCTTC.

This clonotype was found a few times. J is TRBJ1-3 and V is TRBV28, with D perhaps matching TRBD1 (6 bases). The V gene lost 3 bases and the J gene lost 1 base, with 28 bases spanning the gap. This CDR3 has 21 residues. Germline values: CDR1 MDHEN, CDR2 SYDVKM. CDR3 sequence reads: CASSFVLPGTRTTRSGNTIYF. The CDR3 DNA reads as TGTGCCAGCAGTTTCGTTCTCCCAGGGACAAGAACGACCAGATCTGGAAACACCATATATTTT. Full variable domain (outside the CDR3, taken from reference TRBV28 and TRBJ1-3): DVKVTQSSRYLVKRTGEKVFLECVQDMDHENMFWYRQDPGLGLRLIYFSYDVKMKEKGDIPEGYSVSREKKERFSLILESASTNQTSMYLCASSFVLPGTRTTRSGNTIYFGEGSWLTVV.

In the case of this clonotype: A much larger clone differs by one base, so this may be a read error. The chain recombines TRBV6-6 with TRBJ2-1; perhaps TRBD2 as D (6 bases). This CDR3 is built from 16 residues. The germline gives CDR1 MNHNY, CDR2 SVGAGI (reference sequence). Trimming stripped 0 bases from V and 7 bases from J, with 16 bases between. CDR3 region: CASSYSMRLVTNEQFF. The CDR3 DNA reads TGTGCCAGCAGTTACTCGATGAGACTAGTGACGAATGAGCAGTTCTTC.

The rearrangement joins TRBV9 to TRBJ2-7; D is perhaps TRBD2 (5 bases). This CDR3 has 13 amino acids. V lost 4 bases to trimming and J lost 6 bases, with 14 bases between them. Germline CDR1 SGDLS, CDR2 YYNGEE. CDR3 in amino acids: CASSPTNGIEQYF. CDR3 DNA: TGTGCCAGCAGCCCAACAAACGGGATCGAGCAGTACTTC.